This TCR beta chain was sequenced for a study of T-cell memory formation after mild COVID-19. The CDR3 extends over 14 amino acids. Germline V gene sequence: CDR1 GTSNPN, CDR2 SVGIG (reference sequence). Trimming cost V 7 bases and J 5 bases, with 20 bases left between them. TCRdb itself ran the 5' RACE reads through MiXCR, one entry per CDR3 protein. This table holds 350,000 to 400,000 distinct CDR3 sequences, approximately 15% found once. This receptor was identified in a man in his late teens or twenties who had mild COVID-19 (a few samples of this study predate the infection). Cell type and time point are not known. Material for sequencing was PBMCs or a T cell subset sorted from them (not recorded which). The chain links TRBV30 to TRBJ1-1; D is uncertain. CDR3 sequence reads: CASRSGEKATEAFF. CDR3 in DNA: TGTGCCTCCCGATCCGGGGAAAAAGCGACTGAAGCTTTCTTT.